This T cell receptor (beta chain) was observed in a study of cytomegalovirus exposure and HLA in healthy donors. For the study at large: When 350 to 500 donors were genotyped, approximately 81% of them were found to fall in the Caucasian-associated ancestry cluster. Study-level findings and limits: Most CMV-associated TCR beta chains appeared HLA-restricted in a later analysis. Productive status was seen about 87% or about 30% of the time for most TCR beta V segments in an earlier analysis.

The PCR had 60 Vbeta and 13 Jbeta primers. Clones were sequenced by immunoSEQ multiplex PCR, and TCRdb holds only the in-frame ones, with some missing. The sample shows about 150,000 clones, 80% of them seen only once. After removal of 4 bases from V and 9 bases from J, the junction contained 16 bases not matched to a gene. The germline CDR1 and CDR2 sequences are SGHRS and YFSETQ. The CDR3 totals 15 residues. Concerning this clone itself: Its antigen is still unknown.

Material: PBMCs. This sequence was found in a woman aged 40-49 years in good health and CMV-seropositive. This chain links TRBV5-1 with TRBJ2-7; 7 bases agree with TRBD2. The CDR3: CASSPEASGPSWQYF. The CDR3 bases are TGCGCCAGCAGCCCCGAGGCTAGCGGCCCCTCGTGGCAGTACTTC.